The source of this TCR beta chain is a study of blood T cell repertoires in COVID-19. Per the germline V gene, CDR1 is SEHNR and CDR2 is FQNEAQ (reference sequence). The length of the CDR3 is 16 residues. With 1 base removed from V and 0 bases from J, the gap between germline ends came to 7 bases. Assay: immunoSEQ multiplex PCR; the TCRdb copy retains only in-frame clones and omits some. Of around 300,000 clones listed, approximately 88% are singletons. It was during active infection that Seattle patients were enrolled and then longitudinally followed. This sequence joins TRBV7-9 and TRBJ2-6; D not resolved. Specimen: peripheral blood. The sequence came from a woman in her twenties or thirties with COVID-19, enrolled during active disease. CDR3 DNA: TGTGCCAGCAGCTTAGTAGATGGCTCTGGGGCCAACGTCCTGACTTTC. Residues: CASSLVDGSGANVLTF. Combining the CDR3 with reference TRBV7-9 and TRBJ2-6 gives the whole variable domain DTGVSQNPRHKITKRGQNVTFRCDPISEHNRLYWYRQTLGQGPEFLTYFQNEAQLEKSRLLSDRFSAERPKGSFSTLEIQRTEQGDSAMYLCASSLVDGSGANVLTFGAGSRLTVL.